The rows below give T cell receptor beta chains drawn from one sample of a study of OX40 agonist ivuxolimab in advanced cancers. TCRdb's table, derived via immunoSEQ multiplex PCR, lists solely in-frame clones and lacks some. The sample yields 30,000 to 35,000 clones, 92% seen once. The sample in question was CD4+ or CD8+ T cells sorted from blood, obtained in a trial of the OX40 agonist ivuxolimab. The receptors derive from an adult with an advanced solid tumor such as melanoma, head and neck, liver or kidney cancer. CDR3s include the opening cysteine and the closing phenylalanine or tryptophan. A D gene is named only where the DNA matches it firmly. Size is omitted from some rows. Given values are once, few, many or a class for expanded clones.

>-|TRBJ2-2|-|TRBV27
TGTGCCAGCAGTTTCGCAGAGAACACCGGGGAGCTGTTTTTT
CASSFAENTGELFF
>-|TRBJ2-7|-|TRBV9
TGTGCCAGCAGCCCCGACAGTTCCTACGAGCAGTACTTC
CASSPDSSYEQYF
>-|TRBJ1-4|-|TRBV6-6
TGTGCCAGCAGTTATCTGGGGTTCGAAAAACTGTTTTTT
CASSYLGFEKLFF
>-|TRBJ2-5|-|TRBV5-1
TGCGCCAGCCATAGAGGGGGGGCAGAGACCCAGTACTTC
CASHRGGAETQYF
>-|TRBJ2-2|TRBD2|TRBV27
TGTGCCAGCAGTTCAACTAGCGGGAGGGCCTTCTGGGAGCTGTTTTTT
CASSSTSGRAFWELFF
>-|TRBJ2-2|TRBD1|TRBV11-3
TGTGCCAGCAGCCCCCGGACAGGGTCGAACACCGGGGAGCTGTTTTTT
CASSPRTGSNTGELFF
>-|TRBJ1-4|-|TRBV5-6
TGTGCCAGCAGCTTGACTACCCCGGGTGAAAAACTGTTTTTT
CASSLTTPGEKLFF
>-|TRBJ2-1|TRBD2|TRBV7-3
TGTGCCAGCAGCTTAGGACTAGCGGAGTACAATGAGCAGTTCTTC
CASSLGLAEYNEQFF
>once|TRBJ2-3|TRBD1|TRBV28
TGTGCCAGCAGTTTAGGGACAGGGGATACAGATACGCAGTATTTT
CASSLGTGDTDTQYF
>-|TRBJ2-3|-|TRBV7-6
TGTGCCAGCAGCTTAGCGTGGGGGGCGGGAGATGTGTCTGATACGCAGTATTTT
CASSLAWGAGDVSDTQYF
>-|TRBJ2-7|TRBD1|TRBV11-2
TGTGCCGCAACAGGGGCCGACTACGAGCAGTACTTC
CAATGADYEQYF
>-|TRBJ2-2|-|TRBV10-1
TGCGCCAGCAGTGATACCGGGAGAGAGGGGATTGAGGAGCTGTTTTTT
CASSDTGREGIEELFF
>-|TRBJ2-1|TRBD1|TRBV29-1
TGCAGCGGGACAGGATGGGAGATACGGGAATACAATGAGCAGTTCTTC
CSGTGWEIREYNEQFF
>few|TRBJ2-7|-|TRBV4-2
TGTGCCAGCAGCTTGGAACAATCTTACGAGCAGTACTTC
CASSLEQSYEQYF
>-|TRBJ2-5|-|TRBV4-3
TGCGCCAGCAGCCAAGATTGGGTAGGGGCGGCGAAGACCCAGTACTTC
CASSQDWVGAAKTQYF
>-|TRBJ2-7|-|TRBV19
TGTGCCAGTAGTATAGGGGGAGGGGGCGCCTCCTACGAGCAGTACTTC
CASSIGGGGASYEQYF
>-|TRBJ2-1|-|TRBV19
TGTGCCAGTAGTATAGATCTCATAGCGGAGGGGTACCACAATGAGCAGTTCTTC
CASSIDLIAEGYHNEQFF
>-|TRBJ2-5|TRBD2|TRBV29-1
TGCAGCGTTGAGGGGACAGATACTAGCGGGAGTGTTGAAGAGACCCAGTACTTC
CSVEGTDTSGSVEETQYF
>-|TRBJ1-5|TRBD1|TRBV27
TGTGCCAGCAGTTTGGGACAGGGGCATCAGCCCCAGCATTTT
CASSLGQGHQPQHF
>-|TRBJ2-7|-|TRBV9
TGTGCCAGCAGCGCTCGCAGGGAGAATAACGAGCAGTACTTC
CASSARRENNEQYF
>medium-sized|TRBJ2-2|TRBD2|TRBV9
TGTGCCAGCAGCGGGAGGGGACCGGGACTAGCGGTGACCGGGGAGCTGTTTTTT
CASSGRGPGLAVTGELFF
>medium-sized|TRBJ2-3|-|TRBV7-6
TGTGCCAGCAGCTTATACAGGGCCCGCACAGATACGCAGTATTTT
CASSLYRARTDTQYF
>-|TRBJ2-7|TRBD1|TRBV23-1
TGCGCCAGCCGGCCTGGACAGGGGAAAATCTACGAGCAGTACTTC
CASRPGQGKIYEQYF
>-|TRBJ2-7|TRBD2|TRBV7-9
TGTGCCAGCAGCCTCACAAAAGGTGTAAGCGGGAGTCCCTACGAGCAGTACTTC
CASSLTKGVSGSPYEQYF
>-|TRBJ2-1|-|TRBV5-1
TGCGCCAGCAGCTTTGCTGGACCTAATGAGCAGTTCTTC
CASSFAGPNEQFF
>few|TRBJ1-4|TRBD1|TRBV15
TGTGCCACCAGCTTTAGGGGGCGGAATAATGAAAAACTGTTTTTT
CATSFRGRNNEKLFF
>-|TRBJ1-2|-|TRBV4-3
TGCGCCAGCAGCCAAGATTTCGGGGACTATGGCTACACCTTC
CASSQDFGDYGYTF
>-|TRBJ2-1|TRBD2|TRBV13
TGTGCCAGCAGCTTAGGAATCGGACTAGCGGGAGGACCCGATGAGCAGTTCTTC
CASSLGIGLAGGPDEQFF
>-|TRBJ1-2|TRBD1|TRBV12-5
TGTGCTAGTGGAATACAGGGGCACTATGGCTACACCTTC
CASGIQGHYGYTF